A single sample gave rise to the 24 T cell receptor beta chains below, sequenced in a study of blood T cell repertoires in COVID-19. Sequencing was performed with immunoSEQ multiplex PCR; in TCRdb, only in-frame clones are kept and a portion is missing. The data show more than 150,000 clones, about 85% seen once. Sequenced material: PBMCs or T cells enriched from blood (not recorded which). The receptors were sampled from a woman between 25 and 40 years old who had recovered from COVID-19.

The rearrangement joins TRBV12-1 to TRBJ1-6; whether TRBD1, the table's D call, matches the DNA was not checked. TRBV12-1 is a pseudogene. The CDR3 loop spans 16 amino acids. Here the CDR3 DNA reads TGTGCCAGCAGCCTCCTGACAGCGTCGTATAATTCACCCCTCCACTTT. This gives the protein CASSLLTASYNSPLHF.

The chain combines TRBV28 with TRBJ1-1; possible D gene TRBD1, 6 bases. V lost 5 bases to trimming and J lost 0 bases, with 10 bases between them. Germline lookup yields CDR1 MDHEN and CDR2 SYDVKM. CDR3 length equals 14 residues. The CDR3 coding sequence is TGTGCCAGCAGTCGCCAGGGGCTGAACACTGAAGCTTTCTTT. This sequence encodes CASSRQGLNTEAFF.

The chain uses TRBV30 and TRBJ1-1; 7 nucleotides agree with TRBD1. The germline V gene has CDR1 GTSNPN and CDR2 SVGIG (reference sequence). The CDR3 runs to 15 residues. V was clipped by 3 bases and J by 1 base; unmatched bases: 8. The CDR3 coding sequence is TGTGCCTGGAGGCGGAAAGGGGGCGGGAACACTGAAGCTTTCTTT. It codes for CAWRRKGGGNTEAFF. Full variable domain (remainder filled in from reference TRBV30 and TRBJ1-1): SQTIHQWPATLVQPVGSPLSLECTVEGTSNPNLYWYRQAAGRGLQLLFYSVGIGQISSEVPQNLSASRPQDRQFILSSKKLLLSDSGFYLCAWRRKGGGNTEAFFGQGTRLTVV.

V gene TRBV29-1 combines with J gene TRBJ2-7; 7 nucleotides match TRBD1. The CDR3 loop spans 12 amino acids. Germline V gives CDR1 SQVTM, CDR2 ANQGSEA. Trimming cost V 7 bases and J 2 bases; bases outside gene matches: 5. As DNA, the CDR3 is TGCAGCGGGGGGCAGGGGGCCTACGAGCAGTACTTC. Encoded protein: CSGGQGAYEQYF.

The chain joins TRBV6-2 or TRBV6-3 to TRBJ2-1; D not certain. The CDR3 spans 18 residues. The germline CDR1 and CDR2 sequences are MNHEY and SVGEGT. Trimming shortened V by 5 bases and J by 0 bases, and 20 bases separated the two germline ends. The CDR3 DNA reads TGTGCCAGCAGTCACCTCAGGATGGGCAGAAGCTCCTACAATGAGCAGTTCTTC. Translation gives CASSHLRMGRSSYNEQFF.

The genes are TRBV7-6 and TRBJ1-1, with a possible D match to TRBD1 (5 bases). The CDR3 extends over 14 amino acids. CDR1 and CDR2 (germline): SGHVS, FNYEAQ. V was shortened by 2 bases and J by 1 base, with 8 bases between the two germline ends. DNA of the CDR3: TGTGCCAGCAGCTTAACGGGGGGGAACACTGAAGCTTTCTTT. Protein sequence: CASSLTGGNTEAFF.

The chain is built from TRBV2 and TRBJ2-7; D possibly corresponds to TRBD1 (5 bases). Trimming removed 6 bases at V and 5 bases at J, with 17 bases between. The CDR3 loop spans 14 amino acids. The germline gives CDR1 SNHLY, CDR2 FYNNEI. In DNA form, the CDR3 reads TGTGCCAGCAGGGCTCGACAGTTTTCCGACGAGCAGTACTTC. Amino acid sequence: CASRARQFSDEQYF.

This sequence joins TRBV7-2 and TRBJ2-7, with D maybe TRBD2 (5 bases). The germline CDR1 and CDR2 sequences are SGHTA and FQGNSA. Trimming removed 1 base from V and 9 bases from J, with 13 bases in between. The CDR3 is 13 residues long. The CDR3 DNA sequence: TGTGCCAGCAGCTTAGAAATAGGACTCGCGCAGTACTTC. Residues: CASSLEIGLAQYF.

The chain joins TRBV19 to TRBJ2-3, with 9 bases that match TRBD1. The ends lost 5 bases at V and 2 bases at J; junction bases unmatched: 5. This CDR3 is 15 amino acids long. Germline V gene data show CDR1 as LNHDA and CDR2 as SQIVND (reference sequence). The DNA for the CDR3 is TGTGCCAGTAGTGCCGGGGACAGGGCCACAGATACGCAGTATTTT. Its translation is CASSAGDRATDTQYF.

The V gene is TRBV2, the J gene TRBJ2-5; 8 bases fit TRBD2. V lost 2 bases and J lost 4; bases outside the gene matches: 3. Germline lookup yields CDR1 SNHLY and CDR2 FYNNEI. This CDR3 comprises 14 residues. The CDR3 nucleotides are TGTGCCAGCAGTGAACAGCGGGGGTCAGAGACCCAGTACTTC. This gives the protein CASSEQRGSETQYF.

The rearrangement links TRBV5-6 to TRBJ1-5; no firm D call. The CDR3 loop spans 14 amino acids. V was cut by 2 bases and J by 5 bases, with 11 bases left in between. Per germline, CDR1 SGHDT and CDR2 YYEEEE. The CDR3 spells CASSFAYSDQPQHF. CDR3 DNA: TGTGCCAGCAGCTTCGCCTACTCTGATCAGCCCCAGCATTTT.

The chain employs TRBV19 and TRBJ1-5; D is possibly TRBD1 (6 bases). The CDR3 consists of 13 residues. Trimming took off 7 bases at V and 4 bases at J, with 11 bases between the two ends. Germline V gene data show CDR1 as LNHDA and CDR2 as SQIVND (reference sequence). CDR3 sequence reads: CASNPRGNQPQHF. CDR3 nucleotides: TGTGCCAGTAACCCCAGGGGTAATCAGCCCCAGCATTTT. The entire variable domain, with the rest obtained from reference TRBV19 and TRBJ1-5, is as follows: DGGITQSPKYLFRKEGQNVTLSCEQNLNHDAMYWYRQDPGQGLRLIYYSQIVNDFQKGDIAEGYSVSREKKESFPLTVTSAQKNPTAFYLCASNPRGNQPQHFGDGTRLSIL.

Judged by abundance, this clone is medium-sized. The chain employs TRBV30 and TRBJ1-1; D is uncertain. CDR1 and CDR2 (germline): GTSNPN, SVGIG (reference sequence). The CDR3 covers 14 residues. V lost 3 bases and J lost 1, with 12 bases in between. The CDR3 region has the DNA TGTGCCTGGAGGATGGGCCCGTGGAACACTGAAGCTTTCTTT. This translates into CAWRMGPWNTEAFF.

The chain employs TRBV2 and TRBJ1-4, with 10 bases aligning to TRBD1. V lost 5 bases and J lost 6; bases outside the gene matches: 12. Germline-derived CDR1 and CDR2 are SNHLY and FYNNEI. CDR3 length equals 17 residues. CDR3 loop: CASSPTTSGTGDEKLFF. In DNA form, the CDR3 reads TGTGCCAGCAGTCCAACAACCTCCGGGACAGGGGATGAAAAACTGTTTTTT.

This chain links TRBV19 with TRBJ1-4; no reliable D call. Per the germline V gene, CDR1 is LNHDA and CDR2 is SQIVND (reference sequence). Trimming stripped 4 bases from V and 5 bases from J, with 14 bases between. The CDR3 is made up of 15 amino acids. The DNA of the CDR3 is TGTGCCAGTAGTACAGCTACAAGAGGGAATGAAAAACTGTTTTTT. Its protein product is CASSTATRGNEKLFF. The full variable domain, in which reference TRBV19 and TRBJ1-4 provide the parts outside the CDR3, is DGGITQSPKYLFRKEGQNVTLSCEQNLNHDAMYWYRQDPGQGLRLIYYSQIVNDFQKGDIAEGYSVSREKKESFPLTVTSAQKNPTAFYLCASSTATRGNEKLFFGSGTQLSVL.

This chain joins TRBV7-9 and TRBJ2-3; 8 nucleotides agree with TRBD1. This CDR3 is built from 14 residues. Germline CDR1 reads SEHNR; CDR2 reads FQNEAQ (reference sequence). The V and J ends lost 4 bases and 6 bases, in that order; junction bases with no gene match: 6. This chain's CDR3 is CASSSPGGGDTQYF. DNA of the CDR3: TGTGCCAGCAGCTCCCCAGGGGGCGGCGATACGCAGTATTTT.

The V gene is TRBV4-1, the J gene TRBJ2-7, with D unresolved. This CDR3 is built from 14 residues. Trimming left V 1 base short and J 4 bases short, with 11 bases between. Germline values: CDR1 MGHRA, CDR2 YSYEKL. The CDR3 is CASSQGRVSYEQYF. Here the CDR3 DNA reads TGCGCCAGCAGCCAAGGAAGAGTGAGTTACGAGCAGTACTTC.

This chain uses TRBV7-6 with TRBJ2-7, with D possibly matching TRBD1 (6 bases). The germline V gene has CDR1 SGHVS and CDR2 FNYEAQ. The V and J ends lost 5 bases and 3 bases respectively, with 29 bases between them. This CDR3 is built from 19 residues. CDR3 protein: CASSPVSVFRTEVGYEQYF. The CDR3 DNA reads TGTGCCAGCAGCCCGGTTAGTGTTTTCCGGACAGAAGTCGGCTACGAGCAGTACTTC.

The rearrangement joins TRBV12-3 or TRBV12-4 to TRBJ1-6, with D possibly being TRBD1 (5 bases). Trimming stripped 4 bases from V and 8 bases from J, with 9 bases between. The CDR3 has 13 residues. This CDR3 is CASSSGFDSPLHF. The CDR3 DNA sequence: TGTGCCAGCAGTTCAGGGTTTGATTCACCCCTCCACTTT.

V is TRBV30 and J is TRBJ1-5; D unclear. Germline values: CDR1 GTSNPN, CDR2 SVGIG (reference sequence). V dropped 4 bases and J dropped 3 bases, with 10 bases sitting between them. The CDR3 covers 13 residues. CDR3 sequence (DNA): TGTGCCTGGACCTCGGGGTCCAATCAGCCCCAGCATTTT. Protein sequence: CAWTSGSNQPQHF.

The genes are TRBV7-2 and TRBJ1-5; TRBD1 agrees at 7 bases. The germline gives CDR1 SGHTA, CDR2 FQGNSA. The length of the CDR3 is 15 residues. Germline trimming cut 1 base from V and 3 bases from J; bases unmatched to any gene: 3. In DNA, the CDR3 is TGTGCCAGCAGCTTAGGGGGACAGATCAATCAGCCCCAGCATTTT. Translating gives CASSLGGQINQPQHF.

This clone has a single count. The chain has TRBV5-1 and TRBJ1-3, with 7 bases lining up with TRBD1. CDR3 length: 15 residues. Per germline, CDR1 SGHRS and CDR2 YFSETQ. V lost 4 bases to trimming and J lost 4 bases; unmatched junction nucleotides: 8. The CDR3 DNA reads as TGCGCCAGCAGCCCGCTGACAGGGAGAGGAAACACCATATATTTT. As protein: CASSPLTGRGNTIYF.

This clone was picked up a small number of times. The CDR3 here is CSVVRKNTEAFF. CDR3 in DNA: TGCAGCGTTGTGCGGAAGAACACTGAAGCTTTCTTT. The chain uses TRBV29-1 and TRBJ1-1; D unresolved. Trimming removed 4 bases from V and 1 base from J, with 7 bases in between. The CDR3 loop spans 12 amino acids. Germline V gene lookup returns CDR1 SQVTM and CDR2 ANQGSEA.

DNA for the CDR3: TGTGCCAGCAGCCTCCGGGACAGGGACGGCTACACCTTC. Translating it yields CASSLRDRDGYTF. The rearrangement uses TRBV7-3 and TRBJ1-2; 9 bases line up with TRBD1. V was clipped by 5 bases and J by 8 bases; unmatched bases: 6. CDR1 and CDR2 from the germline V gene are SGHTA and FQGTGA. This CDR3 contains 13 residues.